A single sample is the source of the 26 T cell receptor beta chains below, sequenced in a study of breast tumors, draining lymph nodes, adjacent tissues. Samples came from axillary lymph nodes draining the breast cancer. TCRdb re-analysed the multiplex PCR reads in MiXCR, keeping a single row per CDR3 protein. This table has 100,000 to 150,000 distinct CDR3 sequences, more than 20% appearing once. The sequencing input was axillary lymph node tissue. These receptors came from a female donor with breast cancer. Some clones in this sample may be carry-over from other donors' samples.

This clonotype was seen a few times. The chain employs TRBV29-1 and TRBJ2-3, with D tentatively TRBD1 or TRBD2 (5 bases each). There are 17 residues in the CDR3. Trimming removed 2 bases from V and 5 bases from J, with 23 bases in between. CDR1 and CDR2 from the germline V gene are SQVTM and ANQGSEA. CDR3 sequence: CSVENPGPGLRGDTQYF. CDR3 nucleotides: TGCAGCGTTGAAAACCCGGGGCCCGGCCTTCGGGGAGATACGCAGTATTTT.

This clonotype was observed at least ten times. This chain uses TRBV20-1 with TRBJ1-3, with 7 positions matching TRBD1. The germline CDR1 and CDR2 sequences are DFQATT and SNEGSKA (reference sequence). The V segment lost 6 bases and the J segment 0 bases; nucleotides outside the gene matches: 5. The CDR3 runs 14 residues. This chain's CDR3 is CSAWTGRSGNTIYF. For the CDR3, the DNA is TGCAGTGCATGGACAGGCCGCTCTGGAAACACCATATATTTT.

Details on this clonotype: A much larger clone differs from this one at a single base, so this may be a read error. This chain links TRBV20-1 with TRBJ2-1; 8 bases map to TRBD2. With V trimmed by 5 bases and J by 7 bases, 13 bases remained unmatched. This CDR3 contains 15 residues. CDR1 is DFQATT, CDR2 SNEGSKA, per germline (reference sequence). The CDR3 DNA is TGCAGTGCTTCAGGACTAGCTTTGGGGGAAAATGAGCAGTTCTTC. Translated, it gives CSASGLALGENEQFF.

Turning to this clonotype: Since the CDR3 does not end with the conserved phenylalanine or tryptophan, this likely comes from a read error. V is TRBV20-1 and J is TRBJ2-2; 9 nucleotides align to TRBD1. Germline V gene lookup returns CDR1 DFQATT and CDR2 SNEGSKA (reference sequence). The CDR3 is made up of 16 amino acids. Here the CDR3 DNA reads TGCGGTGCTAGAGACCAAAGGACAGGGGACACCGGGGAGCTGTTTCTT. This translates into CGARDQRTGDTGELFL.

This clonotype was seen ten or more times. The chain joins TRBV18 to TRBJ2-2; no reliable D call. Deletions cut 1 base from V and 5 bases from J, with 8 bases between. This CDR3 contains 14 residues. The germline gives CDR1 KGHSH, CDR2 LQKENI. CDR3 amino acids: CASSPQHLTGELFF. For the CDR3, the DNA is TGTGCCAGCTCACCACAACATCTTACCGGGGAGCTGTTTTTT.

The sample holds many counts of this clonotype. V is TRBV20-1 and J is TRBJ1-3, with 8 positions matching TRBD1. CDR1 DFQATT and CDR2 SNEGSKA come from the germline V gene (reference sequence). After removal of 3 bases from V and 1 base from J, the junction contained 2 bases not matched to a gene. The CDR3 is 14 amino acids. The CDR3 bases are TGCAGTGCTAGTGACAGGGGATCTGGAAACACCATATATTTT. It is translated as CSASDRGSGNTIYF.

Note on this clonotype: A read error may be the cause here, since a much bigger clone is one base away. No conserved phenylalanine or tryptophan is present at the end of the CDR3, so a read error is the likely explanation. J is TRBJ2-7 and V is TRBV7-2; tentative D call: TRBD2 (5 bases). In germline, CDR1 is SGHTA, CDR2 FQGNSA. The CDR3 has 13 amino acids. The V end was cut by 5 bases, the J end by 1 base, with 9 bases between. In DNA, the CDR3 is TGTGCCAGCAGCCCTACTAGGTCCTACGAGCAGTACCTC. It encodes CASSPTRSYEQYL.

This clonotype was counted ten times or more. The chain is built from TRBV5-1 and TRBJ2-2, with 14 nucleotides matching TRBD2. Trimming removed 4 bases from V and 3 bases from J; junction bases left unmatched: 8. Germline CDR1 reads SGHRS; CDR2 reads YFSETQ. This CDR3 has 18 residues. CDR3 in DNA: TGCGCCAGCAGCAGGAAGACTAGCGGGAGGGCCGACACCGGGGAGCTGTTTTTT. Protein: CASSRKTSGRADTGELFF. The variable domain in full, with the rest retrieved from reference TRBV5-1 and TRBJ2-2, is KAGVTQTPRYLIKTRGQQVTLSCSPISGHRSVSWYQQTPGQGLQFLFEYFSETQRNKGNFPGRFSGRQFSNSRSEMNVSTLELGDSALYLCASSRKTSGRADTGELFFGEGSRLTVL.

This clonotype was recorded at least ten times. The chain links TRBV27 to TRBJ2-3; D remains unclear. This CDR3 region has 13 residues. V shed 0 bases and J shed 6 bases, with 7 bases lying between them. In germline, CDR1 is MNHEY, CDR2 SMNVEV (reference sequence). CDR3 in amino acids: CASSLSLWDTQYF. The DNA of the CDR3 is TGTGCCAGCAGTTTATCCCTGTGGGATACGCAGTATTTT.

This clonotype was counted many times. This sequence joins TRBV10-3 and TRBJ1-5; possible D gene TRBD1, 5 bases. The CDR3 runs 14 residues. V dropped 0 bases and J dropped 9 bases, with 12 bases sitting between them. Germline V gives CDR1 ENHRY, CDR2 SYGVKD. CDR3 bases: TGTGCCATCAGTGAGTCGATTACAGGAGGGCCCCAGCATTTT. Protein: CAISESITGGPQHF.

The rearrangement uses TRBV6-2 or TRBV6-3 and TRBJ2-5; D unresolved. CDR3 length: 15 amino acids. Between the trimmed V and J ends, which lost 0 bases and 5 bases, there was a span of 13 bases. The germline gives CDR1 MNHEY, CDR2 SVGEGT. In nucleotides, the CDR3 is TGTGCCAGCAGTTACTCTAACTCTGTCAGGGAGACCCAGTACTTC. Its protein product is CASSYSNSVRETQYF.

The chain is built from TRBV3-1 and TRBJ2-5; no firm D call. V dropped 1 base and J dropped 5 bases, with 8 bases sitting between them. The CDR3 sequence is 13 residues long. Looked up from germline, CDR1 is LGHDT and CDR2 is YNNKEL (reference sequence). For the CDR3, the DNA is TGTGCCAGCAGCCAAGGTGGCGAGGAGACCCAGTACTTC. The encoded protein is CASSQGGEETQYF.

This clonotype was recorded at least ten times. CDR3 protein: CASSYRFGTGVAEQYF. The CDR3 DNA is TGTGCCAGCAGTTACAGGTTCGGGACAGGGGTGGCCGAGCAGTACTTC. This chain connects TRBV5-8 to TRBJ2-7, with 10 bases lining up with TRBD1. The CDR3 has 16 amino acids. Unmatched junction bases numbered 14, after V lost 5 bases and J lost 6 bases. Looked up from germline, CDR1 is SGHTS and CDR2 is YDEGEE.

Remarks on this clonotype: A much larger clone sits a single nucleotide away, making a read error possible. Because it lacks the conserved phenylalanine or tryptophan at the end, this CDR3 is likely a read error. The rearrangement joins TRBV29-1 to TRBJ2-5; D remains unclear. The germline V gene has CDR1 SQVTM and CDR2 ANQGSEA. The V end lost 4 bases, the J end lost 5 bases, and 11 bases lay between the germline ends. The CDR3 has 12 residues. CDR3 amino acids: CSVVWVLETQYC. The CDR3, as DNA: TGCAGCGTTGTGTGGGTCTTGGAGACCCAGTACTGC.

This clonotype has a handful of counts. J is TRBJ2-7 and V is TRBV19; 10 nucleotides line up with TRBD2. The CDR3 is made up of 18 amino acids. Germline CDR1 LNHDA, CDR2 SQIVND (reference sequence). V lost 9 bases to trimming and J lost 0 bases; unmatched junction nucleotides: 17. CDR3: CASERPPPPSGSSYEQYF. The CDR3 DNA sequence: TGTGCCAGCGAGCGGCCCCCTCCACCTAGCGGGAGCTCCTACGAGCAGTACTTC.

At least ten counts were recorded for this clonotype. The rearrangement links TRBV7-2 to TRBJ2-7; perhaps TRBD2 as D (6 bases). Germline lookup yields CDR1 SGHTA and CDR2 FQGNSA. The CDR3 spans 15 residues. Between the trimmed V and J ends, which lost 5 bases and 0 bases, there was a span of 14 bases. This CDR3 is CASSPRGGDSYEQYF. The CDR3 nucleotides read TGTGCCAGCAGCCCCCGCGGAGGGGACTCCTACGAGCAGTACTTC.

This clonotype was seen a handful of times. The V gene is TRBV28, the J gene TRBJ1-2, with 8 bases that match TRBD1. Looked up from germline, CDR1 is MDHEN and CDR2 is SYDVKM. This CDR3 is 13 amino acids long. V shed 2 bases and J 6 bases; nucleotides not matched to a gene: 2. The CDR3 reads CASSLAGGDGYTF. The CDR3 nucleotides are TGTGCCAGCAGTTTAGCAGGGGGCGATGGCTACACCTTC.

Ten or more counts support this clonotype. The rearrangement links TRBV30 to TRBJ2-1; D remains ambiguous. The CDR3 has 13 amino acids. V lost 3 bases, J lost 3 bases, and 9 bases lay in between. Germline V gene lookup returns CDR1 GTSNPN and CDR2 SVGIG (reference sequence). The CDR3: CAWSPVLYNEQFF. The CDR3 bases are TGTGCCTGGAGCCCCGTACTCTACAATGAGCAGTTCTTC.

The count of this clonotype is one. A read error may explain this, as a much larger clone is one base away. This chain connects TRBV5-4 to TRBJ2-1; no definite D call. The V end lost 0 bases, the J end lost 0 bases, and 10 bases lay between the germline ends. The CDR3 length is 16 residues. CDR1 SGHNT and CDR2 YYREEE come from the germline V gene (reference sequence). CDR3 region: CASSLAGLNSYNEQFF. DNA for the CDR3: TGTGCCAGCAGCTTGGCGGGCCTAAACTCCTACAATGAGCAGTTCTTC.

The chain has TRBV4-2 and TRBJ2-5; TRBD2 agrees at 8 bases. Germline assignment: CDR1 LGHNA and CDR2 YNFKEQ. V dropped 4 bases and J dropped 5; count of bases not matched to a gene: 18. This CDR3 is 18 amino acids long. CDR3 sequence: CASSRRGGDGDIRETQYF. As DNA, the CDR3 is TGTGCCAGCAGCCGTCGGGGGGGGGATGGGGATATTAGGGAGACCCAGTACTTC.

Concerning this clonotype: With a much larger clone just one base away, this may be a read error. This chain links TRBV13 with TRBJ2-3; 14 bases agree with TRBD2. This CDR3 contains 18 residues. The V gene end was trimmed by 2 bases and the J gene end by 5 bases; junction bases not matched to a gene: 9. Germline values: CDR1 PRHDT, CDR2 FYEKMQ (reference sequence). This CDR3 is CASSLIETTSGGVDTQYF. The CDR3 DNA follows: TGTGCCAGCAGCTTAATTGAGACGACTAGCGGGGGGGTAGATACGCAGTATTTT.

This clonotype was seen repeatedly, ten times or more. The V gene is TRBV7-9, the J gene TRBJ1-5; D remains unclear. The CDR3 extends over 12 amino acids. CDR1 and CDR2 from the germline V gene are SEHNR and FQNEAQ (reference sequence). The CDR3 DNA follows: TGTCATATCCCGGGAAGCAATCAGCCCCAGCATTTT. Its protein is CHIPGSNQPQHF.

About this clonotype itself: This sequence may be a read error, since a much larger clone differs from it by one base. The chain has TRBV4-1 and TRBJ2-1; 7 nucleotides align to TRBD2. This CDR3 is 15 amino acids long. From germline, CDR1 is MGHRA and CDR2 YSYEKL. DNA of the CDR3: TGCGCCATCAGCTCCCAGCGGGGTACCTACAATGAGCAGTTCTTC. It translates to CAISSQRGTYNEQFF.

This clonotype was seen many times. V usage is TRBV7-7 and J usage is TRBJ2-1, with D tentatively TRBD1 or TRBD2 (5 bases each). Germline loops: CDR1 SSHAT, CDR2 FNYEAQ (reference sequence). The CDR3 is 15 residues long. Between the trimmed V and J ends, which lost 5 bases and 8 bases, there was a span of 19 bases. This chain's CDR3 is CASSPGLGTADEQFF. CDR3 coding DNA: TGTGCCAGCAGCCCCGGCTTAGGGACGGCGGATGAGCAGTTCTTC.

Turning to this clonotype: A much larger clone sits a single nucleotide away, making a read error possible. V gene TRBV27 combines with J gene TRBJ2-7; possibly TRBD1 for D (6 bases). The CDR3 contains 13 residues. The V and J ends lost 7 bases and 1 base respectively, with 11 bases between them. CDR1 is MNHEY and CDR2 is SMNVEV in the germline V gene (reference sequence). As DNA, the CDR3 is TGTGCCAGCAAGACAGGTTTTTCCTACGAGCAGTACTTC. Protein sequence: CASKTGFSYEQYF.

This clonotype has at least ten counts. The chain uses TRBV7-2 and TRBJ2-3; TRBD2 aligns across 9 bases. V was clipped by 3 bases and J by 2 bases; unmatched bases: 3. Germline V gives CDR1 SGHTA, CDR2 FQGNSA. The CDR3 covers 15 residues. CDR3 amino acids: CASSFGTSNTDTQYF. The CDR3 region has the DNA TGTGCCAGCAGCTTCGGGACTAGCAACACAGATACGCAGTATTTT.